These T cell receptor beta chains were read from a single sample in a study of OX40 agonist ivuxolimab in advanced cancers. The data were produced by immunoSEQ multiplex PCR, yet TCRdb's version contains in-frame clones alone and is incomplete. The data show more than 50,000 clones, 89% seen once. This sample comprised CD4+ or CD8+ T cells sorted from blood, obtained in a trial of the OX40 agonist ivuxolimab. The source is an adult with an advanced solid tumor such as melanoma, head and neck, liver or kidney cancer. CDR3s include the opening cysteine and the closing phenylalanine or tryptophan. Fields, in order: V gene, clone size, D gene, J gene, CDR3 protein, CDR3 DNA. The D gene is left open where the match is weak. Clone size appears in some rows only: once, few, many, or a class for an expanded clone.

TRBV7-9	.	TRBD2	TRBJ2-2	CASSLRTSGRAAGELFF	TGTGCCAGCAGCCTACGGACTAGCGGGAGGGCCGCCGGGGAGCTGTTTTTT
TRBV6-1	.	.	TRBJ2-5	CASSEFFPPEAQYF	TGTGCCAGCAGTGAGTTTTTTCCCCCTGAAGCCCAGTACTTC
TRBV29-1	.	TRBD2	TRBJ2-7	CSGGGTSGNYEQYF	TGCAGCGGGGGAGGGACTAGCGGGAACTACGAGCAGTACTTC
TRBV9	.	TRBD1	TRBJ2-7	CASSARDRANEQYF	TGTGCCAGCAGCGCCCGGGACAGGGCCAACGAGCAGTACTTC
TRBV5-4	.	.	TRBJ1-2	CASSSGGSYYGYTF	TGTGCCAGCAGCTCGGGTGGGAGCTATTATGGCTACACCTTC
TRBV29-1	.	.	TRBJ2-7	CSFVTERPYEQYF	TGCAGCTTCGTGACGGAGAGACCCTACGAGCAGTACTTC
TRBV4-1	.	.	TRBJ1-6	CASSQDQTGSSYNSPLHF	TGCGCCAGCAGCCAAGATCAAACAGGGAGCTCCTATAATTCACCCCTCCACTTT
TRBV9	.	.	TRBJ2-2	CASSIGHRELFF	TGTGCCAGCAGCATTGGTCACCGGGAGCTGTTTTTT
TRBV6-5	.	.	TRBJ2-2	CASSYSIQGPTGELFF	TGTGCCAGCAGTTACTCGATACAGGGCCCCACCGGGGAGCTGTTTTTT
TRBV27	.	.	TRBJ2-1	CASRLQGIYNEQFF	TGTGCCAGCCGTCTCCAGGGAATTTACAATGAGCAGTTCTTC
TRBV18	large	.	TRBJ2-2	CASIQGSTGELFF	TGTGCCAGTATTCAGGGTTCCACCGGGGAGCTGTTTTTT
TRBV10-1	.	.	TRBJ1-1	CASSETGWNTEAFF	TGCGCCAGCAGTGAAACAGGGTGGAACACTGAAGCTTTCTTT
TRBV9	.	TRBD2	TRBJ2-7	CASSEGLAGDYEQYF	TGTGCCAGCAGCGAAGGACTAGCGGGAGACTACGAGCAGTACTTC
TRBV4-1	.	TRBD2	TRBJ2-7	CASSQDLAGGYEQYF	TGCGCCAGCAGCCAAGATCTTGCGGGGGGATACGAGCAGTACTTC
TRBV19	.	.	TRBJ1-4	CASSPAGVGYEKLFF	TGTGCCAGTAGCCCCGCAGGGGTGGGGTATGAAAAACTGTTTTTT
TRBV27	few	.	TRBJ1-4	CASSFRTELFF	TGTGCCAGCAGTTTCCGGACAGAACTGTTTTTT
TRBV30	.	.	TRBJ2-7	CAWARRMSYEQYF	TGTGCCTGGGCTAGGAGGATGAGTTACGAGCAGTACTTC
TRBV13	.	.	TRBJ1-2	CASRLTQNTYTF	TGTGCCAGCAGGCTAACCCAAAACACTTACACCTTC
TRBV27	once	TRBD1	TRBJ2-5	CASSEQGAYGWETQYF	TGTGCCAGCAGTGAACAGGGGGCATATGGATGGGAGACCCAGTACTTC
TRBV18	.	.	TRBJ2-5	CASSPPLSQGEVGETQYF	TGTGCCAGCTCACCACCGTTAAGCCAAGGGGAGGTCGGGGAGACCCAGTACTTC
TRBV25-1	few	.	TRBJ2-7	CASSESHHEQYF	TGTGCCAGCAGTGAATCCCACCACGAGCAGTACTTC
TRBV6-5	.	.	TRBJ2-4	CASSYTGKNIQYF	TGTGCCAGCAGTTACACAGGCAAAAACATTCAGTACTTC
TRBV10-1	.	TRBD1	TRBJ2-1	CASSGALTGPYNEQFF	TGCGCCAGCAGTGGGGCACTGACAGGGCCCTACAATGAGCAGTTCTTC
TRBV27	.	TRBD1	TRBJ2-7	CASSLSAAGGNEQYF	TGTGCCAGCAGTTTATCGGCGGCAGGGGGCAACGAGCAGTACTTC
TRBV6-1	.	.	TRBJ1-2	CASSELVGDRWYGYTF	TGTGCCAGCAGTGAACTTGTAGGCGACCGGTGGTATGGCTACACCTTC
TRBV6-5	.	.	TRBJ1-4	CASSPSTGGLEKLFF	TGTGCCAGCAGCCCCTCGACAGGCGGACTTGAAAAACTGTTTTTT
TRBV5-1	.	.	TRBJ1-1	CASSFPGMEAFF	TGCGCCAGCAGCTTCCCAGGGATGGAAGCTTTCTTT
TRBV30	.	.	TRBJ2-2	CARGQFITGELFF	TGTGCCCGAGGACAGTTTATCACCGGGGAGCTGTTTTTT
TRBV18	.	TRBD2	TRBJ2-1	CASSPQREGLYEQFF	TGTGCCAGCTCACCGCAGCGGGAGGGTCTTTATGAGCAGTTCTTC
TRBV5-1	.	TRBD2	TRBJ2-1	CASSLGLAGAGNEQFF	TGCGCCAGCAGCTTGGGACTAGCGGGAGCGGGCAATGAGCAGTTCTTC
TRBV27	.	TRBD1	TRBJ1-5	CASSLRDSRNQPQHF	TGTGCCAGCAGTTTAAGGGACAGTCGCAATCAGCCCCAGCATTTT
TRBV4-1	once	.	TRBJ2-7	CASSQDGEQYF	TGCGCCAGCAGCCAAGACGGCGAGCAGTACTTC
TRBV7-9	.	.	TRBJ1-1	CASSGGGVEAFF	TGTGCCAGCAGCGGCGGGGGGGTGGAAGCTTTCTTT
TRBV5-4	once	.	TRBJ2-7	CASSLLLGEQYF	TGTGCCAGCAGCTTGCTACTTGGAGAGCAGTACTTC
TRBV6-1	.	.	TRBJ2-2	CASMKNTGELFF	TGTGCCAGCATGAAAAACACCGGGGAGCTGTTTTTT
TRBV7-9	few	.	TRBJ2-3	CASSLVGGDTDTQYF	TGTGCCAGCAGCTTAGTTGGGGGAGACACAGATACGCAGTATTTT
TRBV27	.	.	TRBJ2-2	CASSFYRVLMNTGELFF	TGTGCCAGCAGTTTTTATCGGGTTTTGATGAACACCGGGGAGCTGTTTTTT
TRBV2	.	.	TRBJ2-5	CASSSPTTGQVMETQYF	TGTGCCAGCAGTTCCCCAACTACTGGGCAGGTTATGGAGACCCAGTACTTC
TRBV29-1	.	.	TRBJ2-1	CSVDVGRDLYNEQFF	TGCAGCGTGGACGTGGGGCGGGATCTCTACAATGAGCAGTTCTTC
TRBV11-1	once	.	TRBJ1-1	CASSSWVGGTEAFF	TGTGCCAGCAGCTCGTGGGTGGGTGGCACTGAAGCTTTCTTT
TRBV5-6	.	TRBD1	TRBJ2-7	CASSLGTGYEQYF	TGTGCCAGCAGCTTGGGGACAGGCTACGAGCAGTACTTC
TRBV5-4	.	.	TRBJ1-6	CASSLTGSALHF	TGTGCCAGCAGCCTTACAGGGTCGGCCCTCCACTTT
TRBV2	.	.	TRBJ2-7	CASSADTTYEQYF	TGTGCCAGCAGTGCGGACACCACCTACGAGCAGTACTTC
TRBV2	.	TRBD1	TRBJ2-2	CASRGQPSNTGELFF	TGTGCCAGCAGGGGACAGCCTTCGAACACCGGGGAGCTGTTTTTT
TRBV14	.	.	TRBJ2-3	CASSQTSTGTDTQYF	TGTGCCAGCAGCCAAACCTCGACAGGCACAGATACGCAGTATTTT
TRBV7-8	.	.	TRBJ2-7	CASSPPPGRVDEQYF	TGTGCCAGCAGCCCTCCCCCTGGCAGGGTGGACGAGCAGTACTTC
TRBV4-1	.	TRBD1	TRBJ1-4	CASSPRDSLNEKLFF	TGCGCCAGCAGCCCTAGGGACAGCTTGAATGAAAAACTGTTTTTT
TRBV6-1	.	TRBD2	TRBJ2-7	CASSDRGGYEQYF	TGTGCCAGCAGTGACCGCGGGGGCTACGAGCAGTACTTC
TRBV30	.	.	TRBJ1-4	CAWDRSTNEKLFF	TGTGCCTGGGACAGATCAACTAATGAAAAACTGTTTTTT
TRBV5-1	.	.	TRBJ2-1	CASSLEGASGNEQFF	TGCGCCAGCAGCTTGGAAGGGGCCTCTGGCAATGAGCAGTTCTTC
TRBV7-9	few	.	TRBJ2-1	CASSSSPGPGEQFF	TGTGCCAGCAGCTCGAGCCCGGGGCCAGGGGAGCAGTTCTTC
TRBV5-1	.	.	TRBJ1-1	CASSFTTGPTEAFF	TGCGCCAGCAGCTTTACGACAGGACCCACTGAAGCTTTCTTT